This TCR beta chain derives from a study of beta chain features in type 1 diabetes. General observations from the study: Equally in patients and controls, shorter templates might have been favored by PCR. TCRB CDR3 length was moderately but significantly reduced in all four CD4+ subsets of Type 1 diabetes patients.

Donors contributed one heparinised blood draw apiece, averaging roughly 0.12 L. CDR1 is MDHEN and CDR2 is SYDVKM in the germline V gene. The CDR3 length is 14 residues. Trimming took 6 bases from V and 0 from J, leaving 11 bases between them. Comment on this clone: Its antigen is as yet unknown. In the same sample, other DNA sequences code for this CDR3.

The whole isolated RNA underwent reverse transcription, so sequencing captured expressed TCRB transcripts. Approximately 3.4 million reads, on average, came from each naive, central memory and regulatory T cell sample. TCRdb keeps only in-frame clones here, not all; method: immunoSEQ multiplex PCR. The data contain about 370,000 clones, over 8.5% of them singletons. The sample comprised central memory CD4+ T cells from blood. The chain links TRBV28 to TRBJ1-1; no clear D. This receptor was taken from a man aged 25 to 40 with type 1 diabetes. The chain's CDR3 is CASSLGGMNTEAFF. In nucleotides, the CDR3 is TGTGCCAGCAGCCTGGGAGGTATGAACACTGAAGCTTTCTTT.